This record looks at one T cell receptor beta chain sequence and its context. Clinical history as reported by participants underpinned cohort assignment. This sample stems from a study of blood T cell repertoires in COVID-19. At the level of the study: Whether acute or convalescent, the COVID-19 samples came from the United States, Italy and Spain. PBMCs, B-cell-depleted T cells, or T cells were the source of the cDNA or gDNA that made up the material.

The CDR3 covers 16 residues. With 6 bases clipped from V and 6 bases from J, the junction kept 16 bases outside the gene matches. The V gene's germline CDR1 is MNHEY and CDR2 SMNVEV (reference sequence). Original handling: Reference gene primer amplification gave nucleated cell count estimates. Libraries were prepared by immunoSEQ multiplex PCR; TCRdb keeps only in-frame clonotypes and omits some of them. V and J calls plus clone size are reproduced from that table; the DNA served to infer D and trimming. The table records a few hundred thousand clones, roughly 87% of them present only once. V and J are TRBV27 and TRBJ1-2, with 7 bases fitting TRBD1. The source is a man aged 18 to 29 with acute COVID-19. What was sequenced was PBMCs or T cells enriched from blood (not recorded which). The CDR3, as DNA: TGTGCCAGCAGCCGCCTCTATGAAGACAGGGTCCATGGCTACACCTTC. This translates into CASSRLYEDRVHGYTF.